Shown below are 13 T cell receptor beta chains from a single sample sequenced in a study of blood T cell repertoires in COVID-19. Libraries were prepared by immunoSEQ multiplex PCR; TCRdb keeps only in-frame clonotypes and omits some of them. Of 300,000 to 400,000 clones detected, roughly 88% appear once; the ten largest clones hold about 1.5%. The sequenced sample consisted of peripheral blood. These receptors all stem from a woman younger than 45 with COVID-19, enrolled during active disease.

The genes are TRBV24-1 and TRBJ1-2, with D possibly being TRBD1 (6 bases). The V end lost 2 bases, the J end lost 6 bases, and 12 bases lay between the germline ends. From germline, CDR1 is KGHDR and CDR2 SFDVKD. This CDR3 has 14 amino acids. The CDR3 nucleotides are TGTGCCACCAGTGATTCTGGCAGGGGCGATGGCTACACCTTC. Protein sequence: CATSDSGRGDGYTF.

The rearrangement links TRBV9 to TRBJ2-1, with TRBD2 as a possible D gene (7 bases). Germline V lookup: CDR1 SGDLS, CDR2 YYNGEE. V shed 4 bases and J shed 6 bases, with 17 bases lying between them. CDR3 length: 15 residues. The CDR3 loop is CASSPERGGSNEQFF. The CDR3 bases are TGTGCCAGCAGCCCAGAGAGGGGGGGGTCCAATGAGCAGTTCTTC.

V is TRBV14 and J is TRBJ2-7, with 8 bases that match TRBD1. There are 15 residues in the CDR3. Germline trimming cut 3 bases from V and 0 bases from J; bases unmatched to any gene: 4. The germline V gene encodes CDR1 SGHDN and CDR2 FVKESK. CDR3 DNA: TGTGCCAGCAGCCAGGGACAGGCGAGCTCCTACGAGCAGTACGTC. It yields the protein CASSQGQASSYEQYV.

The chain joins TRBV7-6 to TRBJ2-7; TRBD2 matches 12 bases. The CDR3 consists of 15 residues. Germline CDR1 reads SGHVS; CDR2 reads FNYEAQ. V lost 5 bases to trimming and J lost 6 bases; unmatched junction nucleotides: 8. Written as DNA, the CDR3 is TGTGCCAGCAGCCGCTCTAGCGGGGGGGCGGTCGAGCAGTACTTC. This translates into CASSRSSGGAVEQYF.

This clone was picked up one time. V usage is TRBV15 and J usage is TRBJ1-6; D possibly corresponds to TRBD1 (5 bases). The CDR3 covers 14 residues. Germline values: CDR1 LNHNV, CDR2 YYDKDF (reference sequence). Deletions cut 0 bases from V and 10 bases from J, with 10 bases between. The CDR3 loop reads CATSRDRVRSPLHF. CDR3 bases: TGTGCCACCAGCAGAGACAGGGTCCGATCACCCCTCCACTTT.

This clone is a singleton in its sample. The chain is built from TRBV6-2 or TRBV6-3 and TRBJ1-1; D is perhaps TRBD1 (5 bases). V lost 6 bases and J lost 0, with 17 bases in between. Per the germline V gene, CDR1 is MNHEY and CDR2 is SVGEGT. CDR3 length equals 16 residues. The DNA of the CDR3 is TGTGCCAGCAGCCTGTCGGGGGTCAGATTGAACACTGAAGCTTTCTTT. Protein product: CASSLSGVRLNTEAFF.

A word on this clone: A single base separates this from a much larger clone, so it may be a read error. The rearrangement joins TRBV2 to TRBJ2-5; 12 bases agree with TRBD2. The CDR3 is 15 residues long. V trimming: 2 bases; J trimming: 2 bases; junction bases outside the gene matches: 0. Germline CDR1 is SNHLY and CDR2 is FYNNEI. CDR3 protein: CASSELAGGQETQYF. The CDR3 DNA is TGTGCCAGCAGTGAACTAGCGGGGGGGCAAGAGACCCAGTACTTC.

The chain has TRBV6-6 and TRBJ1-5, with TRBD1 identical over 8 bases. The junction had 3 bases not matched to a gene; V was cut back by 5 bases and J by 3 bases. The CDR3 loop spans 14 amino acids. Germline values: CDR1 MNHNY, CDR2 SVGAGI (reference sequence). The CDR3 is CASSATGANQPQHF. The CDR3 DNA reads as TGTGCCAGCAGTGCGACAGGGGCCAATCAGCCCCAGCATTTT.

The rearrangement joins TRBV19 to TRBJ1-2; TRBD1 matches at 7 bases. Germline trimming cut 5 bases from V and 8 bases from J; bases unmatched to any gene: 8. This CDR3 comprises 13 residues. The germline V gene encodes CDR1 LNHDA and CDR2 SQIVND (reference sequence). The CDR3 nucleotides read TGTGCCAGTAGTCGACAGGGAGTAGGAGGCTACACCTTC. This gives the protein CASSRQGVGGYTF.

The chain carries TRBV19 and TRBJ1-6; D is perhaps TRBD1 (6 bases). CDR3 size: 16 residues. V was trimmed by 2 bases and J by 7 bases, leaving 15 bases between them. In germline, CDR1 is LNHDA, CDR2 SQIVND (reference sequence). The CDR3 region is CASSISAGAANSPLHF. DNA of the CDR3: TGTGCCAGTAGTATATCTGCGGGGGCCGCGAATTCACCCCTCCACTTT.

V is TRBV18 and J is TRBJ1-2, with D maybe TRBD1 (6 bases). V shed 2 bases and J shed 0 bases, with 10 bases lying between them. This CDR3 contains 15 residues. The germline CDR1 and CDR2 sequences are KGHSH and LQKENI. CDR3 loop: CASSPTDSSNYGYTF. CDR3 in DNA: TGTGCCAGCTCACCAACGGACAGTTCTAACTATGGCTACACCTTC.

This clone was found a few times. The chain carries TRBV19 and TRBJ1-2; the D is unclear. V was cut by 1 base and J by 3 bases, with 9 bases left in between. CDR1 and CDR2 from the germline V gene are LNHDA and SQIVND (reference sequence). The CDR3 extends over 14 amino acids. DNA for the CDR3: TGTGCCAGTAGTATAGGAGCCGGAGACTATGGCTACACCTTC. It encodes CASSIGAGDYGYTF.

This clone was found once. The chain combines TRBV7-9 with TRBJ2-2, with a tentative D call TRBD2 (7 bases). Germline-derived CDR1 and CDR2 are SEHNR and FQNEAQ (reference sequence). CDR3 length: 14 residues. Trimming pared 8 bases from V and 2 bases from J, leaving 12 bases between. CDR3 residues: CASRAGANTGELFF. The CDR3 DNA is TGTGCCAGCCGGGCGGGGGCTAACACCGGGGAGCTGTTTTTT.